This T cell receptor beta chain was profiled in a study of T cell responses to AZD1222 COVID-19 vaccine. Study details: Second doses were pooled across both intervals (about 4 or about 12 weeks).

Remarks on this clone: What it binds is not known.

Generated by immunoSEQ multiplex PCR, the TCRdb table keeps only in-frame clones and is missing some. The data hold 60,000 to 70,000 clones, with 75% to 85% observed a single time. Study findings and constraints: CD4 TCRs covered the whole spike, strongest at regions 160-218 and 743-854.

CDR3 length: 17 residues. Germline V gene lookup returns CDR1 LGHDT and CDR2 YNNKEL (reference sequence). Trimming shortened V by 3 bases and J by 5 bases, and 22 bases separated the two germline ends. The chain has TRBV3-1 (or the pseudogene TRBV3-2) and TRBJ1-2, with D tentatively TRBD1 (6 bases). This sequence originates from an adult in good health. The starting material was peripheral blood, obtained on day 0 of AZD1222 vaccination. CDR3 residues: CASSHSGGLTATYGYTF. The CDR3 DNA reads TGTGCCAGCAGCCATAGTGGGGGGCTTACAGCTACTTATGGCTACACCTTC.